Included here is one TCR beta chain sequence, with context. There is no known antigen for this receptor. No base quality values were provided; no much bigger clone lies one nucleotide off. TCRbeta CDR3 regions were amplified from genomic DNA using the immunoSEQ Assay, a bias-controlled multiplex PCR. The paper's data handling went like this. Nucleated cell counts per sample were estimated from amplification of reference gene primers within the assay. Sequence reads were collapsed and filtered to measure the absolute abundance of every unique TCRbeta CDR3 rearrangement. For each sample, productive Simpson clonality was calculated by taking the square root of Simpson's diversity index across productive rearrangements. This is the immuneACCESS table as TCRdb keeps it, with only in-frame sequences that have V and J called. A part of the clones is gone; compared with another copy, unresolved V genes explain less than half, and the rest is unexplained. For V, J and clone size, that table is used; D and trimming come from the DNA. The sample profile shows about 220,000 clones; over 60% of them were found once. The ten biggest clones cover roughly 6.7% of the sample.

This entry comes from a study of blood T cell repertoires in COVID-19 (dated by TCRdb to 2019 to 2021). Regarding the research as a whole: Samples covering the acute and convalescent phases of COVID-19 were provided by collaborators in the United States, Italy and Spain. The material from the prospective study consisted of cDNA or gDNA derived from T cells, B-cell-depleted T cells, or PBMCs. Subjects who had been exposed to COVID-19, were actively infected with it, or had recovered from it provided the deeply sampled blood TCRbeta repertoires that made up the dataset. A freely available public database, intended as a resource for researchers studying the immune response to SARS-CoV-2, is where the repertoires were released. Samples came from the ongoing ImmuneRACE study (first 160 participants) plus 1,254 subjects from 6 global collaborators. The sample metadata nearly always contained a de-identified subject ID, COVID-19 status, age in years and sex. Where HLA class I and class II types were available, the types were taken from metadata supplied by the sample provider, not from assay-based typing.

CDR3 length: 16 amino acids, cysteine to phenylalanine. CDR3 DNA only is kept here, 48 bases in frame from base 1. Looking up the germline V gene yields CDR1 LGHNT and CDR2 FRNRAP. Relative to germline, V is 1 base shorter and J is 2 bases shorter, with 13 bases between their ends. Whole blood was collected in K2EDTA tubes by collaborating institutions according to the institutions' own protocols. For TCRbeta analysis, collaborators shipped samples in one of three forms: frozen whole blood, isolated PBMCs, or DNA extracted from either of those sample types. Overall study outcomes, separate from this receptor: The quantity of clinical and demographic metadata differed by source and by participant and was supplied without curation.

The TCR was taken from a woman aged 65 to 85 with acute or convalescent COVID-19. Sequencing used peripheral blood. The rearranged segments are TRBV12-5 and TRBJ2-3, with no confidently assigned D gene. The CDR3 region reads CASGLGQFTTTDTQYF. Read as DNA, the sequence is TGTGCTAGTGGTTTGGGGCAGTTCACTACCACAGATACGCAGTATTTT.